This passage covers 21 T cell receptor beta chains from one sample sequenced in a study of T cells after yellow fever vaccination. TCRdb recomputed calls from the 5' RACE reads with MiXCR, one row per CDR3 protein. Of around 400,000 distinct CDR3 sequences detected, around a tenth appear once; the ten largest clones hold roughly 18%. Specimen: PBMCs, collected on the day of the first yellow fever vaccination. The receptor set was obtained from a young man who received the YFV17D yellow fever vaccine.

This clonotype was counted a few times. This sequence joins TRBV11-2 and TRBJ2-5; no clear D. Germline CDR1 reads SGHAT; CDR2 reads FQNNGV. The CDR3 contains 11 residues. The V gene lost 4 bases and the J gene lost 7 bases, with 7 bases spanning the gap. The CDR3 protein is CASSSRRTQYF. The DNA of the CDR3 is TGTGCCAGCAGCTCCCGCCGGACCCAGTACTTC.

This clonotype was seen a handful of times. As DNA, the CDR3 is TGTGCCAGCAGCTTATTTGAAGGAGCGAACACTGAAGCTTTCTTT. It encodes CASSLFEGANTEAFF. The chain links TRBV7-8 to TRBJ1-1; no clear D gene. This CDR3 has 15 residues. Germline loops: CDR1 SGHVS, CDR2 FQNEAQ. V lost 2 bases and J 1 base, leaving 11 bases between the germline ends.

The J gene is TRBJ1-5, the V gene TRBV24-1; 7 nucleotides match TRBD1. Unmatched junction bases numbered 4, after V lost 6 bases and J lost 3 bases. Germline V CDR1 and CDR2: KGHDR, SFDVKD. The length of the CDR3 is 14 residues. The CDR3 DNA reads TGTGCCACCAGTCAGACAGGGTTCAATCAGCCCCAGCATTTT. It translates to CATSQTGFNQPQHF.

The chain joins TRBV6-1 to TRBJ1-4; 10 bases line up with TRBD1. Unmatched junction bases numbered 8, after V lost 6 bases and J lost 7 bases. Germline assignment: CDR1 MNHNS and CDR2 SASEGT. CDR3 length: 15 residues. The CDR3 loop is CASSGRDRGREKLFF. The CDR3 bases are TGTGCCAGCAGCGGCCGGGACAGGGGACGTGAAAAACTGTTTTTT.

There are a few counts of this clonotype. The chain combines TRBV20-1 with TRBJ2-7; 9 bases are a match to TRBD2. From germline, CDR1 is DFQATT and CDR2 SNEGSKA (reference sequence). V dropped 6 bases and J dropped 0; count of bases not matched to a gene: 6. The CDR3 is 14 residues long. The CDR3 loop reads CSATLAGTSYEQYV. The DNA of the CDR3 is TGCAGTGCGACTCTAGCGGGGACCTCCTACGAGCAGTACGTC.

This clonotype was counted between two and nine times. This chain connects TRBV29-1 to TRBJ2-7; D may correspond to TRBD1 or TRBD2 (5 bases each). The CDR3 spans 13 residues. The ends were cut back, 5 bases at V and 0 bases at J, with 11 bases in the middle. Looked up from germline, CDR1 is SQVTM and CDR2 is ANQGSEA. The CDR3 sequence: CSVRRDLSYEQYF. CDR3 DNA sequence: TGCAGCGTTCGTCGGGACCTCTCCTACGAGCAGTACTTC.

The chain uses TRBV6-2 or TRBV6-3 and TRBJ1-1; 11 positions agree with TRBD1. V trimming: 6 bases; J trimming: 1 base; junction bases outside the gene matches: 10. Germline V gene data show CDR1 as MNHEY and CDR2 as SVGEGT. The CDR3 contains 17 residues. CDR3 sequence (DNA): TGTGCCAGCAGAATCGGGGACAGGGGGTTCCCGAACACTGAAGCTTTCTTT. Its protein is CASRIGDRGFPNTEAFF.

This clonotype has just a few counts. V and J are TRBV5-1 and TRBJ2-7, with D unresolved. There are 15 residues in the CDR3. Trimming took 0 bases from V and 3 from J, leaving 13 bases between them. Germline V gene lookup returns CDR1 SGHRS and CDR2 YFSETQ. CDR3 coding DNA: TGCGCCAGCAGCTTGGAAATTTTTTATTACTACGAGCAGTACGTC. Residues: CASSLEIFYYYEQYV.

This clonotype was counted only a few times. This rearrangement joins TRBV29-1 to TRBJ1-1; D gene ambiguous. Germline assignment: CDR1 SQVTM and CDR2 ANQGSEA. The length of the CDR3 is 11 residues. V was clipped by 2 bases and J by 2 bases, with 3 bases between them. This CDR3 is CSVELNTEAFF. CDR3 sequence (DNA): TGCAGCGTTGAACTAAACACTGAAGCTTTCTTT.

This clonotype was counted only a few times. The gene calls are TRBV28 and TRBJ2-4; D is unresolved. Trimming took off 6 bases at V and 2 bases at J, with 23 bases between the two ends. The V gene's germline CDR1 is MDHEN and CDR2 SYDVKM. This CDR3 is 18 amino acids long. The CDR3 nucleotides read TGTGCCAGCAGGGAAAGGAACAGTGGGTGGTCAACCAAAAACATTCAGTACTTC. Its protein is CASRERNSGWSTKNIQYF.

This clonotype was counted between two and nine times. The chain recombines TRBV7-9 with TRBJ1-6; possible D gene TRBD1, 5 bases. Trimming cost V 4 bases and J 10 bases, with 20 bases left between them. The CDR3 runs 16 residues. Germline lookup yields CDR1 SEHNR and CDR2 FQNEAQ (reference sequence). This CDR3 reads CASSSGKKGRGSPLHF. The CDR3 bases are TGTGCCAGCAGCTCCGGAAAAAAGGGGCGCGGATCACCCCTCCACTTT.

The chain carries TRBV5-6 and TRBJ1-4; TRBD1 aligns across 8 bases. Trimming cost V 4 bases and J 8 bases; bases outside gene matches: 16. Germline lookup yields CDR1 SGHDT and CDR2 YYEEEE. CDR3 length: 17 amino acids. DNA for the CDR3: TGTGCCAGCAGCGGGAACACGGACAGGGAATGGCACGAAAAACTGTTTTTT. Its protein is CASSGNTDREWHEKLFF.

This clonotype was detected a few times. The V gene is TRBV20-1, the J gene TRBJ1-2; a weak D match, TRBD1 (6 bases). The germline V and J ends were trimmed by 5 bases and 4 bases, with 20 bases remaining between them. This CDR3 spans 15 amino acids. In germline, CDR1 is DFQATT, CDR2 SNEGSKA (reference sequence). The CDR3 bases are TGCAGTGCTCCCCAAATGGACAGCGGGGGCTATGGCTACACCTTC. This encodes CSAPQMDSGGYGYTF.

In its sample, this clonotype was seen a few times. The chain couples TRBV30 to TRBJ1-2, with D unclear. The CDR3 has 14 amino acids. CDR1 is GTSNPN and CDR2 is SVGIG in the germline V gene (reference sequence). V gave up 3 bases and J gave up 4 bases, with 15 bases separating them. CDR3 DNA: TGTGCCTGGAGCCGACTCGAGAATCGCTATGGCTACACCTTC. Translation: CAWSRLENRYGYTF.

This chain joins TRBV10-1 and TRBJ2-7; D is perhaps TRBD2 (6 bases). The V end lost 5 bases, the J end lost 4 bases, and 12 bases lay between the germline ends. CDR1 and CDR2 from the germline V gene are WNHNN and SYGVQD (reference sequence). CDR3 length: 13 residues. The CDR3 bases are TGCGCCAGCAGTCCCCGGGGGAGGTACGAGCAGTACTTC. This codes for CASSPRGRYEQYF.

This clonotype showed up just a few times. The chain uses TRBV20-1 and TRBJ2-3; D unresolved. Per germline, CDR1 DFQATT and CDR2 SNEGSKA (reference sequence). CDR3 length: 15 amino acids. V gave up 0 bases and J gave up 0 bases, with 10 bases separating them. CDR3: CSARDWSASTDTQYF. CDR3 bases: TGCAGTGCTAGAGATTGGTCGGCTAGCACAGATACGCAGTATTTT.

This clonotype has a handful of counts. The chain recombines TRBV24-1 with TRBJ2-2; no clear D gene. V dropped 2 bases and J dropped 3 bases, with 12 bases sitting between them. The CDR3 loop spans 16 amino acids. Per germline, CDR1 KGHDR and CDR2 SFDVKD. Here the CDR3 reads CATSDSDETYTGELFF. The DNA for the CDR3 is TGTGCCACCAGTGATTCGGATGAGACCTACACCGGGGAGCTGTTTTTT.

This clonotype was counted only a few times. In DNA form, the CDR3 reads TGTGCCAGCAGCCTTGGACCTTCTAGCTCCTACAATGAGCAGTTCTTC. Its protein is CASSLGPSSSYNEQFF. The rearrangement joins TRBV9 to TRBJ2-1; no clear D. The CDR3 length is 16 residues. Per the germline V gene, CDR1 is SGDLS and CDR2 is YYNGEE. V was pared by 4 bases and J by 0 bases, with 14 bases between.

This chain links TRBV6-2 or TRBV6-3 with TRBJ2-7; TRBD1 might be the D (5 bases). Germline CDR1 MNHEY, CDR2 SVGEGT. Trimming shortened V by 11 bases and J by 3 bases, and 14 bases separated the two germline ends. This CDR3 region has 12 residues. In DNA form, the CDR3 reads TGTGCCTCGGGCAGGGCACACTACGAGCAGTACTTC. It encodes CASGRAHYEQYF.

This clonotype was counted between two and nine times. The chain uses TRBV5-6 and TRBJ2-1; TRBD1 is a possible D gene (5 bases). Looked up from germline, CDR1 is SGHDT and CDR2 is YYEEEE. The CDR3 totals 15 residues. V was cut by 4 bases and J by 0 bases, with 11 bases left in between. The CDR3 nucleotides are TGTGCCAGCAGCCCAGACAGACGCTCCTACAATGAGCAGTTCTTC. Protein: CASSPDRRSYNEQFF. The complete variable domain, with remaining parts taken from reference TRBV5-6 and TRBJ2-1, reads DAGVTQSPTHLIKTRGQQVTLRCSPKSGHDTVSWYQQALGQGPQFIFQYYEEEERQRGNFPDRFSGHQFPNYSSELNVNALLLGDSALYLCASSPDRRSYNEQFFGPGTRLTVL.

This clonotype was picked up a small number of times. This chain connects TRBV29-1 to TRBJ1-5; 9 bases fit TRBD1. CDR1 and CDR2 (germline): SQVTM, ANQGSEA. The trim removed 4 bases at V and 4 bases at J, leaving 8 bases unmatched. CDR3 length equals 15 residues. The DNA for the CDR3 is TGCAGCGTTGGTGACAGGGGGGGATGGAATCAGCCCCAGCATTTT. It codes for CSVGDRGGWNQPQHF.